The present T cell receptor (beta chain) was sequenced within a study of cytomegalovirus exposure and HLA in healthy donors (TCRdb year 2017). About the investigation overall: In an earlier analysis of some 610 of the donors, 276 Gb of sequence data and just under 120 million unique TCR beta sequences from some 170 million T cells were reported. Roughly 320 gigabases of sequencing data and around 80 million unique TCR sequences made up an early release that covered approximately 700 HLA-typed donors. Of the roughly 410 genotyped donors, 81% were placed in the genetic ancestry cluster associated with self-reported Caucasian donors. The aim of the study was to test whether cataloging public T cell receptors could identify signatures of past pathogen exposure. The T cell repertoires of several hundred subjects were profiled by immunosequencing and related to cytomegalovirus serostatus. A separate validation cohort of 100 to 150 different subjects was used in addition to the approximately 670-subject first cohort. The study combined high-throughput TCR immunosequencing, statistical association of individual TCRs with disease status, and machine learning to predict cytomegalovirus infection status. To study patterns of TCR occurrence, a later analysis re-analyzed previously published TCR beta repertoires from 600 to 750 donors and added high-resolution HLA genotyping. Rather than using new phenotypic data, the later analysis identified candidate immune exposures from TCR beta sequences and from how often those sequences occurred across donors. An earlier analysis of 587 of the donors used high-throughput TCR beta sequencing to judge whether each TCR beta V gene segment behaved as functional or pseudogenic. Donor age, sex, ethnicity and CMV serostatus were compiled alongside the repertoire data. A later genetic analysis used genome-wide SNP genotypes for about 65% of the 666 donors, treating that subset as a discovery cohort. Every repertoire in the discovery cohort had been generated on one and the same sequencing platform. HLA typing covered class I and class II loci at four-digit resolution. The number of typed donors differed by locus: about 629-630 for A, B, C, DRB1 and DQB1; about 520 for DQA1; fewer than 610 for DPA1; and about 470 for DPB1. A few DR-DQ haplotypes were treated as single units for association and clustering because of strong linkage in the cohort. Among about 410 genotyped donors of the cohort, an average of around 240,000 unique TCR beta nucleotide sequences was sequenced per donor, of which 15% to 20% were non-productive.

Library creation used the immunoSEQ multiplex PCR assay. For the multiplex PCR, a mixture combining 60 forward primers for TCR Vbeta segments and 13 reverse primers for TCR Jbeta segments was used. Amplification of the CDR3 region of rearranged TCR beta genes was performed with a multiplex PCR assay on genomic DNA. Amplified TCR beta libraries were sequenced as 87-base-pair reads on the Illumina HiSeq System. The source study handled its data this way. A later analysis counted about 76 million unique TCR beta chains across the 550 to 750 repertoires, and roughly 9.9 million of these chains were shared by at least two donors. To remove PCR and sequencing errors, raw reads were error-corrected and collapsed into unique sequences using a nearest-neighbor algorithm that merged closely related sequences. To assign V, D and J gene segments, CDR3 sequences were aligned to IMGT reference sequences. For a sequence to be retained, a match of at least six nucleotides to both a V gene segment and a J gene segment was required. Rearrangements were called productive when the CDR3 lacked stop codons and stayed in frame with V and J; all others were non-productive. Following IMGT convention, CDR3 was defined as the stretch from the second conserved V-encoded cysteine up to the conserved J-encoded phenylalanine. The earlier analysis of more than 450 of the donors excluded sequences that lacked an unambiguous match to a single V gene segment. An earlier analysis of 500 to 600 of the donors classified V segments as functional when productive rearrangements were above 56.7% and as segregating when the standard deviation between donors was above 5%. A statistical classification framework was built to diagnose cytomegalovirus status from the catalog of TCR beta chain sequences. A later analysis assigned V and J genes by comparing TCR nucleotide sequences with IMGT/GENE-DB human TR gene sequences. Using the TCRdist pipeline, a later analysis assigned CDR3 sequences along with most-parsimonious VDJ recombination scenarios. In a later analysis, each TCR beta chain was defined by its CDR3 amino acid sequence together with its V-gene family, and reads without a unique V-gene family were excluded. In a later analysis, 550 to 650 highly shared, low-generation-probability nucleotide sequences were removed to address suspected cross-contamination and a sequencing artifact. For each public chain, a later analysis derived a clonal expansion index from normalized ranks of inferred template counts within each repertoire. Generation probabilities in a later analysis came from a VDJ recombination model fitted to out-of-frame rearrangements, and those results were checked against IGoR. In a later analysis, TCR-TCR, TCR-HLA and TCR-CMV co-occurrence was scored with hypergeometric tests, and a repertoire-size bias correction was applied to TCR pairs. False discovery rates were estimated in a later analysis by permuting HLA or CMV assignments 20 times. A later analysis grouped co-occurring TCRs with DBSCAN, adding TCRdist sequence similarity when clustering within HLA-allele-positive subsets. Co-occurrence clustering excluded repertoires with fewer than 30,000 or more than 120,000 public chains, plus five with anomalous nucleotide sharing. TCRdb carries this immuneACCESS record with in-frame sequences only. Its versions omit some clonotypes, under half of them owing to an unresolved V gene in the studies checked, with the rest unexplained. The D gene and trimming were derived from the DNA, and the V and J assignments and clone size from that table. The table for this sample lists approximately 130,000 clones; roughly 70% of them were counted only once. About 3.4% of the sample goes to the ten largest clones.

The research as a whole found: CMV serostatus was the only immune exposure information available for the cohort. The presence/absence analyses assumed that sequencing depth was roughly uniform across donors, and that assumption may not be true. A later analysis found that most CMV-associated TCR beta chains appeared HLA-restricted, with HLA associations seemingly driven largely by CMV exposure. A cluster of highly shared sequence variants was judged likely to represent a technical artifact of the sequencing pipeline. Compared with the approximately 700-donor mean, donors in an Asian-associated ancestry cluster had fewer N-insertions in productive TCRs, according to a later genetic analysis. Strong co-occurrence of HLA alleles, especially DR and DQ, made assigning TCR associations to individual alleles difficult. In a later analysis, about 17,000 TCR beta sequences were associated with specific HLA alleles at a false discovery rate of 0.05. It was suggested by the authors that the approach could potentially be generalized to other disease states and immunological phenotypes. Linkage disequilibrium might explain the correlated functional status among segregating V segments, but an unknown experimental factor could not be excluded. A further reported finding was that TCR beta sequences accurately predicted the HLA-A and HLA-B alleles for most subjects in the first cohort. Because counts were too low, around 18 rarely observed V segments, including chromosome 9 orphons, were left out of the earlier analysis of over 550 of the donors. The cohort was sequenced for TCR beta chains only, and without alpha or paired-chain data the features that could be detected were limited. A later analysis reported that several top co-occurrence clusters appeared linked to parvovirus B19, influenza, CMV and Epstein-Barr virus. Because some donors lacked HLA typing at each locus, the association tests relied only on the typed subset. In an earlier analysis of approximately 590 of the donors, most TCR beta V segments appeared in productive rearrangements about 87% or about 30% of the time, broadly matching IMGT annotations. The classifier was reported to diagnose cytomegalovirus status with high specificity and sensitivity in both the original and validation cohorts. Most TCR sequences were observed very rarely across donors, whereas some public TCRs were present in many individuals. The study listed approximately 150 TCR beta chains as associated with cytomegalovirus. In vitro tests confirmed that a few of the cytomegalovirus-associated TCR beta chains recognize cytomegalovirus antigens. In a later analysis, TCR association rates were found to vary across HLA loci, with the most associated TCRs seen for DRB1 alleles and the fewest for HLA-C alleles. A later genetic analysis associated a missense DCLRE1C variant with V-gene and J-gene trimming of TCR beta chains, and an independent cohort replicated the association. In a later analysis, HLA-associated TCR beta chains showed more clonal expansion and lower generation probabilities than non-associated chains that were equally common.

The cohort comprised fewer than 700 healthy bone marrow donors. At the time of sampling, every cohort member was nominally healthy, though immune exposures that went unrecorded were likely present. The donor was CMV seronegative and belonged to the group of 350 to 400 seronegative cohort members. Every donor gave a peripheral blood sample, and the peripheral blood mononuclear cells from that sample were used for TCR beta sequencing. The Qiagen DNeasy Blood Extraction Kit was used to extract genomic DNA from the blood cell samples. This clone occurred once. The specificity of this receptor is unknown. The record has no base qualities; no much larger clone is one base away. The sequencing input was PBMCs. This receptor was taken from a man aged 30 to 39 in good health and CMV-seronegative.

The CDR3: CASSAHRGQAYEQYF. The DNA sequence follows: TGTGCCAGCAGCGCTCACAGGGGGCAGGCCTACGAGCAGTACTTC. This chain is built from TRBV7-8 and TRBJ2-7; 9 central bases correspond to TRBD1. The CDR3 contains 15 residues, cysteine and phenylalanine counted. The retained sequence is limited to the CDR3, 45 bases, with the frame set at the first base. Sequences SGHVS (CDR1) and FQNEAQ (CDR2) are obtained from the germline V gene. V and J are trimmed by 5 bases and 2 bases, and the gene matches miss 7 bases of the junction.